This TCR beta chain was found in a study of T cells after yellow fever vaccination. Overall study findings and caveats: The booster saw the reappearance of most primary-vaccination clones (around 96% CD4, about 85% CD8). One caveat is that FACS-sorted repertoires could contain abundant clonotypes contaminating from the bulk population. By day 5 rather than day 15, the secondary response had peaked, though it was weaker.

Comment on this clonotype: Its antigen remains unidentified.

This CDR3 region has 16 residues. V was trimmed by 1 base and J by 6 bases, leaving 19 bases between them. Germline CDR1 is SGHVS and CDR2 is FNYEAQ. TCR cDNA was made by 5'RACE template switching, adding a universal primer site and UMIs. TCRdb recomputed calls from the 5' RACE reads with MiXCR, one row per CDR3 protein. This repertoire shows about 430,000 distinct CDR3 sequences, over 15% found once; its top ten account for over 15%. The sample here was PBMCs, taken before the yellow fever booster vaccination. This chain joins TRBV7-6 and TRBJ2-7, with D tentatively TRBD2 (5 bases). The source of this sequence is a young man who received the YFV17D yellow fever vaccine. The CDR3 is CASSLEADSPLREQYF. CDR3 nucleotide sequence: TGTGCCAGCAGCTTAGAAGCGGATTCCCCCTTACGCGAGCAGTACTTC.